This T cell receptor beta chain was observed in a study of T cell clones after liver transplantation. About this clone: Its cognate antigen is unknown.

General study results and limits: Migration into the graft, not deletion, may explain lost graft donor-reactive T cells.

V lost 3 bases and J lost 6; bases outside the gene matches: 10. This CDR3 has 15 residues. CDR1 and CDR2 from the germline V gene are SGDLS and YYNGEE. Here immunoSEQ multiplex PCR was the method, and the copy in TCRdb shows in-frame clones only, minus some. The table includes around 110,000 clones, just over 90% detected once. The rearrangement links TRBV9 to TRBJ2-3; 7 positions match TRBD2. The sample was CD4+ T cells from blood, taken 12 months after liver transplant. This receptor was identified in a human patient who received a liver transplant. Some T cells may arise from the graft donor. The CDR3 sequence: CASSALAVGGDTQYF. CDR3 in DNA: TGTGCCAGCAGCGCTTTAGCGGTCGGGGGGGATACGCAGTATTTT. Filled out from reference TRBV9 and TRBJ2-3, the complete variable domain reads DSGVTQTPKHLITATGQRVTLRCSPRSGDLSVYWYQQSLDQGLQFLIQYYNGEERAKGNILERFSAQQFPDLHSELNLSSLELGDSALYFCASSALAVGGDTQYFGPGTRLTVL.